Following are 11 T cell receptor beta chains from one sample sequenced in a study of blood T cell repertoires in COVID-19. This table comes from immunoSEQ multiplex PCR, and its TCRdb copy is limited to in-frame clones, with some not included. The sample lists approximately 49,000 clones, roughly 88% occurring once. Sequenced: peripheral blood. The receptors stem from a middle-aged man with active COVID-19.

The genes are TRBV19 and TRBJ2-1; a possible D gene is TRBD2 (5 bases). V was pared by 6 bases and J by 0 bases, with 9 bases between. The V gene's germline CDR1 is LNHDA and CDR2 SQIVND (reference sequence). The CDR3 runs to 14 residues. The CDR3 sequence: CASRRGSSYNEQFF. The DNA of the CDR3 is TGTGCCAGTAGACGGGGAAGCTCCTACAATGAGCAGTTCTTC.

The sample holds a few counts of this clone. V usage is TRBV29-1 and J usage is TRBJ2-1, with D unresolved. V lost 1 base to trimming and J lost 4 bases, with 8 bases between them. The CDR3 runs to 13 residues. Germline-derived CDR1 and CDR2 are SQVTM and ANQGSEA. The CDR3 region has the DNA TGCAGCGTTGAAGCACGGTCTTACAATGAGCAGTTCTTC. Translating it yields CSVEARSYNEQFF.

This sequence joins TRBV5-6 and TRBJ2-7, with TRBD1 matching 7 bases. J gave up 2 bases and V 2 bases, and 1 base lay outside the gene matches. CDR1 and CDR2 (germline): SGHDT, YYEEEE. This CDR3 is built from 13 residues. The CDR3 loop reads CASSLQGTYEQYF. The CDR3 DNA is TGTGCCAGCAGCTTACAGGGGACCTACGAGCAGTACTTC.

The chain joins TRBV10-1 to TRBJ2-1; TRBD2 aligns across 7 bases. V gave up 4 bases and J gave up 5 bases; unmatched junction bases: 8. Germline CDR1 WNHNN, CDR2 SYGVQD (reference sequence). The CDR3 is 15 amino acids. The CDR3 reads CASSVTAGRHNEQFF. CDR3 in DNA: TGCGCCAGCAGTGTCACAGCGGGAAGACACAATGAGCAGTTCTTC.

V gene TRBV9 combines with J gene TRBJ2-3, with 11 bases fitting TRBD2. V was clipped by 3 bases and J by 2 bases; unmatched bases: 5. This CDR3 region has 16 residues. Germline V CDR1 and CDR2: SGDLS, YYNGEE. CDR3 in DNA: TGTGCCAGCAGCGCAAGACTAGCGGGAACCACAGATACGCAGTATTTT. This codes for CASSARLAGTTDTQYF. The variable domain in full, with the rest retrieved from reference TRBV9 and TRBJ2-3, is DSGVTQTPKHLITATGQRVTLRCSPRSGDLSVYWYQQSLDQGLQFLIQYYNGEERAKGNILERFSAQQFPDLHSELNLSSLELGDSALYFCASSARLAGTTDTQYFGPGTRLTVL.

The chain couples TRBV15 to TRBJ2-7; the D gene is possibly TRBD1 (6 bases). Trimming took off 3 bases at V and 7 bases at J, with 16 bases between the two ends. Germline loops: CDR1 LNHNV, CDR2 YYDKDF (reference sequence). This CDR3 has 14 residues. This CDR3 is CATSSSLQGGEQYF. As DNA, the CDR3 is TGTGCCACCAGCAGTAGCCTACAGGGTGGGGAGCAGTACTTC. Together with reference TRBV15 and TRBJ2-7, the CDR3 gives the full variable domain: DAMVIQNPRYQVTQFGKPVTLSCSQTLNHNVMYWYQQKSSQAPKLLFHYYDKDFNNEADTPDNFQSRRPNTSFCFLDIRSPGLGDTAMYLCATSSSLQGGEQYFGPGTRLTVT.

The chain recombines TRBV4-2 with TRBJ2-5, with 8 bases identical to TRBD1. The V gene end was trimmed by 1 base and the J gene end by 7 bases; junction bases not matched to a gene: 2. This CDR3 contains 13 residues. Germline V CDR1 and CDR2: LGHNA, YNFKEQ. The CDR3 is CASSQVTGGTQYF. The CDR3 DNA sequence: TGTGCCAGCAGCCAAGTAACAGGGGGGACCCAGTACTTC.

The chain is built from TRBV9 and TRBJ2-1; 7 bases agree with TRBD2. The CDR3 has 17 residues. Germline CDR1 SGDLS, CDR2 YYNGEE. V trimming: 4 bases; J trimming: 0 bases; junction bases outside the gene matches: 10. CDR3: CASSLESGASSYNEQFF. The CDR3 DNA follows: TGTGCCAGCAGCCTAGAGAGCGGGGCCAGCTCCTACAATGAGCAGTTCTTC. The variable domain in full, completed from reference TRBV9 and TRBJ2-1, reads DSGVTQTPKHLITATGQRVTLRCSPRSGDLSVYWYQQSLDQGLQFLIQYYNGEERAKGNILERFSAQQFPDLHSELNLSSLELGDSALYFCASSLESGASSYNEQFFGPGTRLTVL.

V is TRBV29-1 and J is TRBJ2-7; 12 nucleotides line up with TRBD1. The trim removed 6 bases at V and 4 bases at J, leaving 1 base unmatched. Germline V lookup: CDR1 SQVTM, CDR2 ANQGSEA. The CDR3 runs 12 residues. The CDR3 region is CSVGQGAYEQYF. CDR3 in DNA: TGCAGCGTGGGACAGGGGGCTTACGAGCAGTACTTC.

The rearrangement joins TRBV5-4 to TRBJ1-1, with 8 bases matching TRBD1. This CDR3 has 16 amino acids. V lost 3 bases, J lost 0 bases, and 7 bases stayed unmatched. Germline assignment: CDR1 SGHNT and CDR2 YYREEE (reference sequence). The CDR3 here is CASSWGTGAMNTEAFF. CDR3 DNA sequence: TGTGCCAGCAGCTGGGGGACAGGCGCTATGAACACTGAAGCTTTCTTT.

The V call is TRBV18, the J call TRBJ1-1; D is perhaps TRBD1 (6 bases). The CDR3 totals 14 residues. V lost 6 bases and J lost 0, with 11 bases in between. CDR1 and CDR2 from the germline V gene are KGHSH and LQKENI. The CDR3 DNA reads TGTGCCAGCTCCCGCGACAGGTTGAACACTGAAGCTTTCTTT. Its translation: CASSRDRLNTEAFF.